This T cell receptor beta chain comes out of a study of blood T cell repertoires in COVID-19. Study information: Italy, Spain and the United States were the sources of the convalescent and acute COVID-19 samples. PBMCs, B-cell-depleted T cells, or T cells provided the cDNA or gDNA that made up the material.

The sample holds a few counts of this clone. With 7 bases removed from V and 4 bases from J, the gap between germline ends came to 8 bases. CDR1 MDHEN and CDR2 SYDVKM come from the germline V gene. The CDR3 contains 12 residues. Authors' processing steps: From reference gene primer amplification, estimates of nucleated cell counts were derived. Generated by immunoSEQ multiplex PCR, the TCRdb table keeps only in-frame clones and is missing some. Clone size and the V and J calls come from that table; the DNA yielded D and trimming. Among around 56,000 clones, around 79% were seen once, and the ten largest hold 3% to 3.5%.

Sequences were obtained from peripheral blood. The chain recombines TRBV28 with TRBJ1-5; D call uncertain. The sequence was obtained from a man aged 60-69 years with acute or convalescent COVID-19. The CDR3 DNA reads TGTGCCAGCACTCTGTTTAATCAGCCCCAGCATTTT. Protein: CASTLFNQPQHF.